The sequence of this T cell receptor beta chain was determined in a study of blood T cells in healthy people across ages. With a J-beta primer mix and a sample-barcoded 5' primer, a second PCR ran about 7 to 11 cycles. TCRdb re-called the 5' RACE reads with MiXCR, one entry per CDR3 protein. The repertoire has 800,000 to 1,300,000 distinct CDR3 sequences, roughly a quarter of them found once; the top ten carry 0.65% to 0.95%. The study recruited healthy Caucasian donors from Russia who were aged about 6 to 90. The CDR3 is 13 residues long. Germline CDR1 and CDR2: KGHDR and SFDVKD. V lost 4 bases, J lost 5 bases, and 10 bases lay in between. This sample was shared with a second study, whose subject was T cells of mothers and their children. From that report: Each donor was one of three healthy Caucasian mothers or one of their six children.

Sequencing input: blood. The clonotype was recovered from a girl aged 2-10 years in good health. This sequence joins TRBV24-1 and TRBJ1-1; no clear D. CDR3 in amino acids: CATSDRLGTEAFF. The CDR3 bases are TGTGCCACCAGTGACCGGTTAGGGACTGAAGCTTTCTTT.